This TCR beta chain was obtained from a study of OX40 agonist ivuxolimab in advanced cancers. Some clones are missing from TCRdb's copy, which holds only in-frame ones; the method was immunoSEQ multiplex PCR. The sample holds roughly 76,000 clones, around 83% seen once. CDR3 size: 16 residues. V was clipped by 4 bases and J by 2 bases, with 15 bases between them. Germline CDR1 is SGHTA and CDR2 is FQGNSA. The specimen was CD4+ or CD8+ T cells sorted from blood, collected in a trial of the OX40 agonist ivuxolimab. The rearrangement joins TRBV7-2 to TRBJ1-5; no clear D gene. The origin of this receptor is an adult with an advanced solid tumor such as melanoma, head and neck, liver or kidney cancer. CDR3 sequence reads: CASSSYDVGGNQPQHF. CDR3 in DNA: TGTGCCAGCAGCTCCTACGATGTGGGTGGCAATCAGCCCCAGCATTTT.